This TCR beta chain was obtained from a study of neoadjuvant anti-PD-1 for oral cavity cancer. Background on the study: Patients without progression got a fourth dose around day 43. Broader study findings: Pretreatment Treg/Th17 ratio correlated inversely with post-treatment tumor clonality.

PBMC libraries mostly used 480 ng of input genomic DNA, with six replicates per sample. Libraries were prepared by immunoSEQ multiplex PCR; TCRdb keeps only in-frame clonotypes and omits some of them. The sample yields more than 10,000 clones, roughly 60% seen once. The patients had HPV-negative, locally advanced oral cavity squamous cell carcinoma. CDR1 and CDR2 from the germline V gene are SGHRS and YFSETQ. V lost 4 bases to trimming and J lost 0 bases, with 13 bases between them. The CDR3 consists of 15 residues. Of note for this clone: Its specificity is unknown.

The receptor was derived from a person aged 35 to 85 with oral cavity squamous cell carcinoma. This chain connects TRBV5-1 to TRBJ1-2, with TRBD1 as a possible D gene (6 bases). The material was PBMCs, obtained before nivolumab (anti-PD-1) treatment. DNA of the CDR3: TGCGCCAGCAGCCCTGGACAGCTCCCTAACTATGGCTACACCTTC. Protein sequence: CASSPGQLPNYGYTF.